The T cell receptor (beta chain) described here comes from a study of blood T cells in healthy people across ages. In germline, CDR1 is MNHNS, CDR2 SASEGT. J gave up 2 bases and V 5 bases, and 8 bases lay outside the gene matches. The CDR3 has 17 amino acids. Combining a sample-barcoded 5' primer with a J-beta primer mix, a second PCR ran for roughly 7 to 11 cycles. One entry per CDR3 protein results from TCRdb running MiXCR on the 5' RACE reads. The table includes some 900,000 distinct CDR3 sequences, 40% to 60% detected once. Aged roughly 6 to 95, donors were systemically healthy Caucasians from Russia. General observations from the study: Diversity figures based on one million T cells were deemed too low. The study could not conclusively compare naive and antigen-experienced cells, given its unsorted PBMCs. Age showed a roughly linear inverse relationship with TCR beta diversity per million T cells.

This clonotype has just a few counts. The antigen is not known. This chain uses TRBV6-1 with TRBJ2-6; 8 bases line up with TRBD1. What was sequenced was blood. The sequence derives from a man aged 25-45 years in good health. The CDR3 nucleotides read TGTGCCAGCAGTCTAACAGAGACAGGGGCTGGGGCCAACGTCCTGACTTTC. It is translated as CASSLTETGAGANVLTF.